Given below is one T cell receptor beta chain in context. Its cognate antigen is unknown. The sample comes from a study of CXCR3-negative and CXCR3-positive naive CD8 T cells. Libraries were UMI-labeled 5' RACE TRB cDNA. One entry per CDR3 protein, without DNA, is what TCRdb gives after re-calling the 5' RACE reads. Reported are fewer than 90,000 distinct CDR3 sequences; the ten largest clones contain about 1.4%. Germline CDR1 is SGHAT and CDR2 is FQDESV (reference sequence). This CDR3 has 15 residues. Study conclusions and caveats: Naive subsets were similarly diverse, while memory CD8+ repertoires were much less diverse.

Sequencing input: naive CXCR3- CD8+ T cells from blood. Documented subset: CD45RO-CCR7+CD27+CD95- naive CD8+ T cells lacking CXCR3 (TNR3-). This rearrangement joins TRBV11-1 to TRBJ2-7; the D call from TCRdb, TRBD1, cannot be confirmed without DNA. This TCR was sampled from a human donor in good health. Some clones in this sample may be carry-over from other donors' samples. CDR3: CASSPGTGLTYEQYF.